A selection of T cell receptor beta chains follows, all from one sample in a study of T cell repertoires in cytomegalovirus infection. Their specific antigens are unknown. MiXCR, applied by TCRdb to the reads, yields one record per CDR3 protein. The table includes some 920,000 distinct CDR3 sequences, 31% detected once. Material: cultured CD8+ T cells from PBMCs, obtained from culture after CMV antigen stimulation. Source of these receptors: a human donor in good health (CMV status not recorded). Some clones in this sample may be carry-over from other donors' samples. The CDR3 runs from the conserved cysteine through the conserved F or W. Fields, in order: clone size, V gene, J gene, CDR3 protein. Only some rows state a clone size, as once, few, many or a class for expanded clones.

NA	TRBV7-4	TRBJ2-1	CVHSGSYNEQFF
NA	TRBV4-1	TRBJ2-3	CASSQDRYDTDTQYF
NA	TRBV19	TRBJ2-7	CASSKQSSYEQYF
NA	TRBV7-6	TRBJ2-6	CTSSTSQGAGANVLTF
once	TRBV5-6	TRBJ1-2	CASSMRFRQGIDYGYTF
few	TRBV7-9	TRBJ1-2	CASSSEWGKIYGYTF
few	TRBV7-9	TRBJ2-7	CASSRIQGSYEQYF
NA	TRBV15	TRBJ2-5	CTTSIDRGETQYF
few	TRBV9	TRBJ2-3	CASSVKASGGNTDTQYF
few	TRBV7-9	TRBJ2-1	CASSDGPDEQFF
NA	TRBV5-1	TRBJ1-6	CASRPIFSTGYSPLHF
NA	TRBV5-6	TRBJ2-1	CASSLTGQGVGKQFF
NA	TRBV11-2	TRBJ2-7	CASSLVGSPTYEQYF
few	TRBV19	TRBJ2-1	CASSSSLGSYNEQFF
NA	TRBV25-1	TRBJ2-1	CASSDRFGVSYNEQFF
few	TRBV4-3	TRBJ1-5	CASSQERFSNQPQHF
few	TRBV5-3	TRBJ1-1	CASSPPGQGLKTEAFF
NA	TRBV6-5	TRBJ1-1	CASMGMVPKNTEAFF
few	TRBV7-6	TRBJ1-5	CASSLQGWHQPQHF
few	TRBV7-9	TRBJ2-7	CASSFLSGEQYF
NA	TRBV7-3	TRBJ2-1	CASSFTGAGYNEQFF
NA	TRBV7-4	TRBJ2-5	CASSLEMASVETQYF
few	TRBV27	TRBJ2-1	CATYGASGGGNYNEQFF
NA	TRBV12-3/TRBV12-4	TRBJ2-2	CASVGQENTGELFF
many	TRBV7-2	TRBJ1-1	CASSPQGVEAFF
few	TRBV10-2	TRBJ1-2	CASSEVRTADGYTF
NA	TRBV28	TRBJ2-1	CASSLPRRDYNEQFF
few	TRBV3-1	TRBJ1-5	CASSQGGGRIYQPQHF
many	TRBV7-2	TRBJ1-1	CASSPPLGYTEAFF
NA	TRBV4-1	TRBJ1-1	CASGQDSLNTEAFF
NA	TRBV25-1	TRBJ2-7	CASSEYGRGRDEQYF
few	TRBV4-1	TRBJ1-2	CASSQELGTAYGYTF
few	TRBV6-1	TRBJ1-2	CASSERRKYYGYTF
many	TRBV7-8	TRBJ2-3	CASSFHRDRGTDTQYF
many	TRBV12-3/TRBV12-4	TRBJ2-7	CASSNPSGGPFYEQYF
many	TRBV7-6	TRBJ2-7	CASSLRLAGDFYEQYF
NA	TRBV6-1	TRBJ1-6	CASSEARWQGSSYNSPLHF
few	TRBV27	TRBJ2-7	CASSPWDSPYEQYF
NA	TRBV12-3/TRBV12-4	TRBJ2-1	CASRGGEPYKEQFF
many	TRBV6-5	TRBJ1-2	CASSYSTAPHYGYTF